This T cell receptor (beta chain) was obtained from a study of vaccination and CD4 T cells after COVID-19. Study summary: A CEFX pool, an HIV-1 Nef pool, or else no peptide went into the control cultures.

This CDR3 comprises 14 residues. V shed 5 bases and J 2 bases; nucleotides not matched to a gene: 4. Per germline, CDR1 SGHAT and CDR2 FQDESV (reference sequence). Treatment meaning: 10-day PBMC culture with coronavirus spike peptide pools or control peptides (ViraFEST assay). On this clonotype: Its antigen remains unidentified.

Cultured CD4+ T cell DNA was sequenced using the Oncomine TCR Beta short-read assay. TCRdb reprocessed the PCR reads with MiXCR, giving one entry per CDR3 protein. The table records about 16,000 distinct CDR3 sequences, around 52% of them present only once. This receptor was identified in a human donor who had recovered from COVID-19. Sequenced input: CD4+ T cells from blood, cultured in vitro. The V call is TRBV11-1, the J call TRBJ2-5; 8 bases are a match to TRBD1. CDR3 sequence: CASSIGQGQETQYF. The CDR3 DNA reads as TGTGCCAGCAGCATCGGACAGGGTCAAGAGACCCAGTACTTC.